This TCR beta chain is drawn from a study of T cell repertoires in cytomegalovirus infection. The germline gives CDR1 SGHAT, CDR2 FQNNGV. The V gene lost 1 base and the J gene lost 1 base, with 8 bases spanning the gap. The CDR3 runs 14 residues. With respect to this clonotype: As yet, its antigen is unknown.

TCRdb itself ran the reads through MiXCR, one entry per CDR3 protein. The sample consists of 110,000 or so distinct CDR3 sequences, 25% to 30% of them appearing once. The TCR sequence derives from a human donor in good health (CMV status not recorded). Some clones in this sample may be carry-over from other donors' samples. The sample here was CD8+ T cells from cultured PBMCs, taken from culture after CMV antigen stimulation. The chain links TRBV11-2 to TRBJ2-7, with D perhaps TRBD1 (5 bases). CDR3 coding DNA: TGTGCCAGCAGCTTAGTACAGGCGTCCTACGAGCAGTACTTC. Protein product: CASSLVQASYEQYF.